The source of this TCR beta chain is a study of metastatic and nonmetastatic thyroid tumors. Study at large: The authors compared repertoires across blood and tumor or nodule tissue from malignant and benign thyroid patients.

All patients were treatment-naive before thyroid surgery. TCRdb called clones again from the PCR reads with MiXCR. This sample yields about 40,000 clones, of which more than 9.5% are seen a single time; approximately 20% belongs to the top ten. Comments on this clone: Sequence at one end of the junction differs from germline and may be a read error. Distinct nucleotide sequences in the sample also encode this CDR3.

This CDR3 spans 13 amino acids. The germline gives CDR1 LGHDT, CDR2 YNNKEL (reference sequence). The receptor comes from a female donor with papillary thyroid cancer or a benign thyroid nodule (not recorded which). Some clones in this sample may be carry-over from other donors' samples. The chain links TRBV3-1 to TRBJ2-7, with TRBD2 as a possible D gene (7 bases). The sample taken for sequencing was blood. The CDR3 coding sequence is TGTGCCAGCAAAAGGACGGGGGGCTACGAGCAGTACTTT. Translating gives CASKRTGGYEQYF.